This TCR beta chain derives from a study of cytomegalovirus exposure and HLA in healthy donors (TCRdb year 2017). Some background on the complete study: An earlier analysis of a few hundred of the donors reported over 250 Gb of sequence data and 95 million to 140 million unique TCR beta sequences obtained from 180 million or so T cells. An early release that covered several hundred HLA-typed donors contained about 300 gigabases of sequencing data and 80 million or so unique TCR sequences. Typing coverage differed by locus: A, B, C, DRB1 and DQB1 were typed in roughly 620-630 donors, DQA1 in 500 to 550, DPA1 in around 580, and DPB1 in 450 to 480. A later genetic analysis took genome-wide SNP genotypes for about three fifths of the 666 donors and used that subset as a discovery cohort. In a later analysis, previously published TCR beta repertoires from roughly 710 donors were re-analyzed and high-resolution HLA genotyping was added so that TCR occurrence patterns could be studied. About five DR-DQ haplotypes were treated as single units for association and clustering because of strong linkage in the cohort. Among about 400 genotyped donors of the cohort, an average of about 220,000 unique TCR beta nucleotide sequences was sequenced per donor, of which 15% to 20% were non-productive. An earlier analysis of approximately 580 of the donors used high-throughput TCR beta sequencing to judge whether each TCR beta V gene segment behaved as functional or pseudogenic. Rather than drawing on any new phenotypic data, the later analysis identified candidate immune exposures from TCR beta sequences and the way those sequences occurred across donors. Donor age, sex, ethnicity and CMV serostatus were collected together with the repertoire data. Using immunosequencing, the study profiled T cell repertoires from 500 to 800 subjects and related those repertoires to cytomegalovirus serostatus. Besides the first cohort of roughly 640 subjects, a separate validation cohort made up of over a hundred different subjects was used. The study aimed to test whether signatures of past pathogen exposure could be identified by cataloging public T cell receptors. To predict cytomegalovirus infection status, the study brought together high-throughput TCR immunosequencing, statistical association of individual TCRs with disease status, and machine learning. HLA typing covered class I and class II loci at four-digit resolution. Of the roughly 410 genotyped donors, less than 90% were placed in the genetic ancestry cluster associated with self-reported Caucasian donors. Every repertoire in the discovery cohort had been generated on one and the same sequencing platform.

About this clone itself: The target of this receptor is not known. It has no much larger one-base neighbor in the sample; base qualities were not kept.

To prepare the library, the immunoSEQ multiplex PCR assay was applied. A mixture of 60 forward primers for TCR Vbeta segments and 13 reverse primers for TCR Jbeta segments was used in the multiplex PCR. The CDR3 region of rearranged TCR beta genes was amplified from genomic DNA with a multiplex PCR assay. The amplified TCR beta libraries were sequenced on the Illumina HiSeq System as 87-base-pair reads. As for how the authors treated the data: A later analysis counted 65 million to 90 million unique TCR beta chains across the 650 to 700 repertoires, and 10 million to 11 million of these chains were shared by at least two donors. Raw reads were error-corrected and collapsed into unique sequences by a nearest-neighbor algorithm in which closely related sequences were merged to remove PCR and sequencing errors. Alignment of CDR3 sequences to IMGT reference sequences was used to assign V, D and J gene segments. For a sequence to be retained, a match of at least six nucleotides to both a V gene segment and a J gene segment was required. A rearrangement counted as productive if the CDR3 had no stop codons and remained in frame with V and J, and every other rearrangement counted as non-productive. CDR3 was defined according to IMGT convention as the region running from the second conserved V-encoded cysteine to the conserved J-encoded phenylalanine. The earlier analysis of more than 450 of the donors excluded sequences that lacked an unambiguous match to a single V gene segment. In an earlier analysis of approximately 590 of the donors, V segments were called functional above 56.7% productive rearrangements and were called segregating when the between-donor standard deviation exceeded 5%. A statistical classification framework was built to diagnose cytomegalovirus status from the catalog of TCR beta chain sequences. In a later analysis, V and J genes were assigned by comparing TCR nucleotide sequences against IMGT/GENE-DB human TR gene sequences. The TCRdist pipeline was used in a later analysis to assign CDR3 sequences and most-parsimonious VDJ recombination scenarios. In a later analysis, every TCR beta chain was defined by the combination of its CDR3 amino acid sequence and its V-gene family, and reads without a unique V-gene family were dropped. To address suspected cross-contamination and a sequencing artifact, a later analysis removed several hundred highly shared, low-generation-probability nucleotide sequences. In a later analysis, a clonal expansion index was calculated for each public chain from normalized within-repertoire ranks of inferred template counts. Generation probabilities in a later analysis came from a VDJ recombination model fitted to out-of-frame rearrangements, and those results were checked against IGoR. A later analysis scored TCR-TCR, TCR-HLA and TCR-CMV co-occurrence with hypergeometric tests, applying a repertoire-size bias correction to TCR pairs. A later analysis estimated false discovery rates by permuting HLA or CMV assignments 20 times. A later analysis grouped co-occurring TCRs with DBSCAN, adding TCRdist sequence similarity when clustering within HLA-allele-positive subsets. For co-occurrence clustering, repertoires with fewer than 30,000 or more than 120,000 public chains were excluded, along with several repertoires with anomalous nucleotide sharing. TCRdb obtained this table from immuneACCESS and retained in-frame rearrangements with V and J assigned. These tables miss some clones; where compared with another copy, unresolved V genes account for less than half of the shortfall, and the remainder is unexplained. D and trimming were read from the DNA, whereas the V and J calls and clone size are those reported in that table. The sample table contains fewer than 200,000 clones; only one count was recorded for around 80% of them. Roughly 9.7% of the sample belongs to the ten largest clones.

Points the paper makes about the study in general: While some public TCRs were present in many individuals, most TCR sequences turned up only very rarely across donors. The authors suggested that the approach could potentially be generalized to other disease states and immunological phenotypes. Most CMV-associated TCR beta chains appeared to be HLA-restricted in a later analysis, and the HLA associations seemed to be driven largely by CMV exposure. The study gave a list of 150 to 200 TCR beta chains associated with cytomegalovirus. An association between a missense DCLRE1C variant and V-gene and J-gene trimming of TCR beta chains was found in a later genetic analysis and replicated in an independent cohort. Because the 87-base-pair reads could not distinguish some IMGT-functional V segments, including TRBV6-2 and TRBV6-3, those segments were excluded. A group of highly shared sequence variants was considered likely to be a technical artifact of the sequencing pipeline. When HLA alleles, especially DR and DQ, strongly co-occurred, TCR associations were difficult to assign to individual alleles. The classifier was reported to diagnose cytomegalovirus status with high specificity and sensitivity in both the original and validation cohorts. In vitro tests confirmed that a few of the cytomegalovirus-associated TCR beta chains recognize cytomegalovirus antigens. Compared with the roughly 720-donor mean, donors in an Asian-associated ancestry cluster had fewer N-insertions in productive TCRs, according to a later genetic analysis. According to a later analysis, parvovirus B19, influenza, CMV and Epstein-Barr virus appeared linked to several top co-occurrence clusters. Sequencing depth was assumed to be roughly uniform across donors in the presence/absence analyses, though that assumption may not hold. A later analysis associated some 17,000 TCR beta sequences with specific HLA alleles at a false discovery rate of 0.05. Only TCR beta chains were sequenced in this cohort, and the absence of alpha or paired-chain data limited detectable features. An earlier analysis of 587 of the donors showed that most TCR beta V segments appeared in productive rearrangements either about 87% or about 30% of the time, which broadly matched IMGT annotations. Because HLA typing was missing for some donors at each locus, association tests included only the typed subset. Linkage disequilibrium might explain the correlated functional status among segregating V segments, but an unknown experimental factor could not be excluded. The earlier analysis of some 540 of the donors excluded some 15 rarely observed V segments, including chromosome 9 orphons, because counts were too low. A further reported finding was that TCR beta sequences accurately predicted the HLA-A and HLA-B alleles for most subjects in the first cohort. In a later analysis, HLA-associated TCR beta chains showed more clonal expansion and lower generation probabilities than non-associated chains that were equally common. For the cohort, immune exposure information was limited to CMV serostatus. A later analysis found that TCR association rates varied across HLA loci, with DRB1 alleles showing the most associated TCRs and HLA-C alleles the fewest.

In total, roughly 710 healthy bone marrow donors made up the cohort. At the time of sampling, all cohort members were nominally healthy, though unrecorded immune exposures were likely present. The donor was CMV seropositive and belonged to the group of more than 250 seropositive cohort members. A peripheral blood sample was provided by each donor, and peripheral blood mononuclear cells were used for TCR beta sequencing. The Qiagen DNeasy Blood Extraction Kit was used to extract genomic DNA from the blood cell samples. CDR1 is given as MGHRA and CDR2 as YSYEKL, both from the germline V gene. Deletion took 0 bases off V and 5 bases off J, with a span of 7 bases between the germline ends. The CDR3, from cysteine to phenylalanine, totals 13 residues. Only the CDR3 DNA is retained, 39 bases long and in frame from the first base.

Rearrangement joined TRBV4-1 to TRBJ2-5; no D segment can be confidently identified. This receptor was identified in a man younger than 35 in good health and CMV-seropositive. The sequenced material came from PBMCs. The nucleotide sequence is TGCGCCAGCAGCCAAGATAGATCCGAGACCCAGTACTTC. It codes for CASSQDRSETQYF.